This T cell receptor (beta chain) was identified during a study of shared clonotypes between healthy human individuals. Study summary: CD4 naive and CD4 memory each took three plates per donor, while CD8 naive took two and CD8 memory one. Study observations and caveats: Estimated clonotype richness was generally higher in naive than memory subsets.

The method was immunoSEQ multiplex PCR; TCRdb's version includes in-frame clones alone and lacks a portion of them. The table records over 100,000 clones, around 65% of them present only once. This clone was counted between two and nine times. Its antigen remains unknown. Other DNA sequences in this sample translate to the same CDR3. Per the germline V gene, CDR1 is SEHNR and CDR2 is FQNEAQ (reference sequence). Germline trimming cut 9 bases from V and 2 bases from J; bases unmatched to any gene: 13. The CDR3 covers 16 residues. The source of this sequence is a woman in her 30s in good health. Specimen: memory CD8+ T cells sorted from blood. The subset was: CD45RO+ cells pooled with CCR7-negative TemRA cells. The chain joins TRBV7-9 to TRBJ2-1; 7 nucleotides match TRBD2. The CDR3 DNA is TGTGCCAGTTCACCGCGAGGCGGGAGCGCCTACAATGAGCAGTTCTTC. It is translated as CASSPRGGSAYNEQFF.